These T cell receptor beta chains were read from a single sample in a study of response to subunit inactivated influenza vaccine. Using its own MiXCR run on the RT-PCR reads, TCRdb lists one record per CDR3 protein. The repertoire holds about 170,000 distinct CDR3 sequences, with about 10% as singletons. Sequences were derived from CD8+ T cells sorted from PBMCs, sampled 23 to 25 months after vaccination. The receptors derive from a man between 45 and 75 years old who received an inactivated influenza vaccine. CDR3s include the opening cysteine and the closing phenylalanine or tryptophan. D genes are given only for firm matches. Size tells how often a clone was seen (once, few, many) or the class of an expanded clone, and some rows leave it out.

V	D	size	J	DNA	CDR3
TRBV16	NA	few	TRBJ2-4	TGTGCCAGCAGCCAATCAAATCAGGGATCCAAAAACATTCAGTACTTC	CASSQSNQGSKNIQYF
TRBV11-3	NA	NA	TRBJ2-5	TGTGCCAGCAGCTTAGGATCGGAGGGAAAAGAGACCCAGTACTTC	CASSLGSEGKETQYF
TRBV6-2/TRBV6-3	TRBD1	NA	TRBJ1-1	TGTGCCAGCAGTTTCACAGGGGGGAACACTGAAGCTTTCTTT	CASSFTGGNTEAFF
TRBV7-9	TRBD2	NA	TRBJ2-3	TGTGCCAGGGGCCCTGGGGTTAGCGGGGGCACAGATACGCAGTATTTT	CARGPGVSGGTDTQYF
TRBV20-1	NA	NA	TRBJ2-7	TGCAGTGCTAGTATACTGGGCGAGCAGTACTTC	CSASILGEQYF
TRBV5-1	NA	few	TRBJ2-7	TGCGCCAGCAGCCCGACAGGACCCTACGAGCAGTACTTC	CASSPTGPYEQYF
TRBV7-9	TRBD1	few	TRBJ1-2	TGTGCCAGCAGCTTATCAGGGGGTGGCATTGGCTACACCTTC	CASSLSGGGIGYTF
TRBV7-9	NA	few	TRBJ1-1	TGTGCCAGCAGCCCAATAGGGGGGGAGGCTGAAGCTTTCTTT	CASSPIGGEAEAFF
TRBV6-2/TRBV6-3	TRBD2	many	TRBJ2-7	TGTGCCAGCAGTTACGGGAGACTAGCGGACTACGAGCAGTACTTC	CASSYGRLADYEQYF
TRBV27	NA	few	TRBJ2-7	TGTGCCAGCAGCCACTACATAGGGGCTACCTACGAGCAGTACTTC	CASSHYIGATYEQYF
TRBV12-3/TRBV12-4	TRBD1	few	TRBJ1-5	TGTGCCAGCAGCCAGGACAGGAGCAATCAGCCCCAGCATTTT	CASSQDRSNQPQHF
TRBV9	NA	few	TRBJ2-2	TGTGCCAGCAGCTCACAGGTTAGCCCAACGACGAACACCGGGGAGCTGTTTTTT	CASSSQVSPTTNTGELFF
TRBV7-9	TRBD2	NA	TRBJ2-7	TGTGCCAGCAGCCCGGCTAGCGGGGACTCCTACGAGCAGTACTTC	CASSPASGDSYEQYF
TRBV20-1	NA	NA	TRBJ1-4	TGCAGTGCTAGAGACAGGGGCAATACTAATGAAAAACTGTTTTTT	CSARDRGNTNEKLFF
TRBV7-9	NA	NA	TRBJ2-5	TGTGCCAGCAGCCCCCCTAGCGCAGAGACCCAGTACTTC	CASSPPSAETQYF
TRBV25-1	NA	few	TRBJ2-7	TGTGCCACCCAGGGCTACGAGCAGTACTTC	CATQGYEQYF
TRBV7-2	TRBD2	NA	TRBJ2-3	TGTGCCAGCAGCTCAGGGACTAGCGGGGGTGATACGCAGTATTTT	CASSSGTSGGDTQYF
TRBV12-3/TRBV12-4	NA	NA	TRBJ1-3	TGTGCCAGCAGTCAAATTGGAGAAAGCTCTGGAAACACCATATATTTT	CASSQIGESSGNTIYF
TRBV14	NA	few	TRBJ2-6	TGTGCCAGCAGCCAAGATTCTTGGGAAGTCCGAACTGGGGCCAACGTCCTGACTTTC	CASSQDSWEVRTGANVLTF
TRBV2	NA	few	TRBJ1-6	TGTGCCAGCAGTGATGAGGGGCGCTCCCGGAATTCACCCCTCCACTTT	CASSDEGRSRNSPLHF
TRBV14	NA	few	TRBJ1-2	TGTGCCAGCAGCCCCGACGTGGGCGGCTATGGCTACACCTTC	CASSPDVGGYGYTF
TRBV6-4	NA	NA	TRBJ2-3	TGTGCCAGCAGTGACAGGGGGAGCACAGATACGCAGTATTTT	CASSDRGSTDTQYF
TRBV30	NA	few	TRBJ1-1	TGTGCCTGGAGTGAACTACGAAACACTGAAGCTTTCTTT	CAWSELRNTEAFF
TRBV11-2	NA	NA	TRBJ2-3	TGTGCCAGCAGCCTAAATGGACTGGCCGAAAGGGATACGCAGTATTTT	CASSLNGLAERDTQYF
TRBV4-3	NA	NA	TRBJ2-1	TGCGCCAGCAGCCAAGAGGACGCATCCAGCTCCTACAATGAGCAGTTCTTC	CASSQEDASSSYNEQFF
TRBV29-1	NA	few	TRBJ2-1	TGCAGCGTCCAGGGGGGGGCCGGTGAGCAGTTCTTC	CSVQGGAGEQFF
TRBV7-2	TRBD2	once	TRBJ2-1	TGTGCCAGCAGCTCTACTAGCGGGAGGGCCTCGTATGAGCAGTTCTTC	CASSSTSGRASYEQFF
TRBV27	TRBD2	many	TRBJ2-7	TGTGCCAGCAGTTCGTGGACTAGCGGGACCTACGAGCAGTACTTC	CASSSWTSGTYEQYF
TRBV7-3	NA	NA	TRBJ2-3	TGTGCCAGCAGCTTAGAGGTAGCGGCAGATACGCAGTATTTT	CASSLEVAADTQYF
TRBV11-1	NA	NA	TRBJ2-1	TGTGCCAGCAGCCCTAAAGGGCAACTCTCACAGAGAGGATTGAATGAGCAGTTCTTC	CASSPKGQLSQRGLNEQFF
TRBV11-2	TRBD1	NA	TRBJ2-1	TGTGCCAGCAGTCAGGGGACAGTAAGATTGCAGTTCTTC	CASSQGTVRLQFF
TRBV4-1	TRBD1	many	TRBJ2-7	TGCGCCAGCAGCCAAGTGCTGGGGACAGGGTACTACGAGCAGTACTTC	CASSQVLGTGYYEQYF
TRBV28	NA	few	TRBJ1-1	TGTGCCAGCAGCCGGGCTCGCACTGAAGCTTTCTTT	CASSRARTEAFF
TRBV11-1	TRBD2	few	TRBJ2-7	TGTGCCAGCAGCTTAGCTGTGACTAGCGGGGGCTCCTCCTACGAGCAGTACTTC	CASSLAVTSGGSSYEQYF
TRBV3-1	NA	few	TRBJ2-3	TGTGCCAGCAGCCAAGCAGGTAGTACAGATACGCAGTATTTT	CASSQAGSTDTQYF
TRBV7-3	TRBD1	NA	TRBJ2-7	TGTGCCAGCAGCTATACAGGGGGAGTCGGCGAGCAGTACTTC	CASSYTGGVGEQYF
TRBV9	NA	NA	TRBJ1-1	TGTGCCAGCAGCGACCGGGCCACTGAAGCTTTCTTT	CASSDRATEAFF
TRBV4-3	NA	NA	TRBJ2-7	TGCGCCAGCAGCCAAGTTCAGGGCTACGAGCAGTACTTC	CASSQVQGYEQYF
TRBV3-1	TRBD2	NA	TRBJ2-3	TGTGCCAGCTGCCCGCTGGGGACTAGCGGGGGTTGGCCCCCCGATACGCAGTATTTT	CASCPLGTSGGWPPDTQYF
TRBV6-1	TRBD1	NA	TRBJ2-5	TGTGCCAGCAGTGAAGTCCCATTCCCGGGACAGTTTGGGGAGACCCAGTACTTC	CASSEVPFPGQFGETQYF
TRBV3-1	NA	many	TRBJ2-2	TGTGCCAGCAAGAGGCCTAACACCGGGGAGCTGTTTTTT	CASKRPNTGELFF